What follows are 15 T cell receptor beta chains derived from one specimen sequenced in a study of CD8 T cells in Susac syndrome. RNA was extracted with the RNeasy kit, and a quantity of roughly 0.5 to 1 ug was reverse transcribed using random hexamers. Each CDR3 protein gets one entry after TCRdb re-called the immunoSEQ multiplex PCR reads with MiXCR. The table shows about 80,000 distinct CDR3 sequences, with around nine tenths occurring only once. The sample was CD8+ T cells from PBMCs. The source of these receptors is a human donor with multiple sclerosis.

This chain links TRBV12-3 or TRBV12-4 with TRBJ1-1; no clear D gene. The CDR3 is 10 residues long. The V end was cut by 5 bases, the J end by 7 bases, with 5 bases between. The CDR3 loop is CASSVYEAFF. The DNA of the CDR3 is TGTGCCAGCAGTGTATATGAAGCTTTCTTT.

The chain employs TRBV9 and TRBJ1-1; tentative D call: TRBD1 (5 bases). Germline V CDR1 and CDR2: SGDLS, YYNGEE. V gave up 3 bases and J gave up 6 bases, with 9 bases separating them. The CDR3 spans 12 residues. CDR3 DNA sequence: TGTGCCAGCAGCGGGGGGAGCTCTGAAGCTTTCTTT. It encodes CASSGGSSEAFF.

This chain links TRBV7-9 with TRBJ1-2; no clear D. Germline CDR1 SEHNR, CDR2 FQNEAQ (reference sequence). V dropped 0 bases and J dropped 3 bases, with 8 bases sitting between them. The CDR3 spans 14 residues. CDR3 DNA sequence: TGTGCCAGCAGCTTAGCCCTTGGTGACTATGGCTACACCTTC. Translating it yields CASSLALGDYGYTF.

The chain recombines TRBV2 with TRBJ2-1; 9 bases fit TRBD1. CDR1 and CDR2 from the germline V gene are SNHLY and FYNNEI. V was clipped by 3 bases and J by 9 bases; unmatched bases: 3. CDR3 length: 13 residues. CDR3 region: CASSDGTGIEQFF. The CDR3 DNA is TGTGCCAGCAGTGATGGGACAGGGATTGAGCAGTTCTTC. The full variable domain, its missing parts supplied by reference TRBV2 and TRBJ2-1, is EPEVTQTPSHQVTQMGQEVILRCVPISNHLYFYWYRQILGQKVEFLVSFYNNEISEKSEIFDDQFSVERPDGSNFTLKIRSTKLEDSAMYFCASSDGTGIEQFFGPGTRLTVL.

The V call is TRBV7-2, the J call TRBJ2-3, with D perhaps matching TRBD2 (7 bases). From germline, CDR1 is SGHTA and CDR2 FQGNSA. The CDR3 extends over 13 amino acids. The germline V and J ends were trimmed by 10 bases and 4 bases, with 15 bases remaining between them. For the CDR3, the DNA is TGTGCCAATGAAGGGGGGGTAGCAGATACGCAGTATTTT. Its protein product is CANEGGVADTQYF.

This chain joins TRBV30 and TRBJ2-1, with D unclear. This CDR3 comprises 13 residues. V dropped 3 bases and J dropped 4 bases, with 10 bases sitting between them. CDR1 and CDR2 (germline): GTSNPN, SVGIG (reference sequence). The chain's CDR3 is CAWSPPGYNEQFF. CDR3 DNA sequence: TGTGCCTGGAGCCCCCCCGGGTACAATGAGCAGTTCTTC.

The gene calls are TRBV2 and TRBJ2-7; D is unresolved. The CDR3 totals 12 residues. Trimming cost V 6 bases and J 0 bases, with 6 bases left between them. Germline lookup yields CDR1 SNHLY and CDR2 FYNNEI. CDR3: CASRDVSYEQYF. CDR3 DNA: TGTGCCAGCAGGGACGTCTCCTACGAGCAGTACTTC.

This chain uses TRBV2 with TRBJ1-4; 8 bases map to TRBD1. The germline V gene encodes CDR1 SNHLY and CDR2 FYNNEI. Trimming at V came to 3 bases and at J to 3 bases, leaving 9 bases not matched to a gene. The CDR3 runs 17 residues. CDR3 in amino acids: CASSDDVTGVPNEKLFF. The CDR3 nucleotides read TGTGCCAGCAGTGATGATGTGACAGGGGTCCCTAATGAAAAACTGTTTTTT.

CDR3 DNA sequence: TGTGCCAGCAGTATCAGGGGTTCTGTGAATGAGCAGTTCTTC. Its protein product is CASSIRGSVNEQFF. J is TRBJ2-1 and V is TRBV27, with D possibly TRBD1 on 6 matching bases. Germline lookup yields CDR1 MNHEY and CDR2 SMNVEV (reference sequence). The CDR3 runs to 14 residues. The V end was cut by 5 bases, the J end by 7 bases, with 15 bases between.

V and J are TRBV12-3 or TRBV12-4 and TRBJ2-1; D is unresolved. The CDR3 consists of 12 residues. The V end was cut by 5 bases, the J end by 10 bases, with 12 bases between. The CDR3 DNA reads TGTGCCAGCAGTAGGTGGAATGGGGAGCAGTTCTTC. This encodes CASSRWNGEQFF.

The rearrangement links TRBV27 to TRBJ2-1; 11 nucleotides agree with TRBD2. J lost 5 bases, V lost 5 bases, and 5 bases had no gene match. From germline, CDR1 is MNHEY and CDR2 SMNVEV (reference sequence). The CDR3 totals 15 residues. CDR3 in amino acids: CASSQTSGAHNEQFF. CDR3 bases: TGTGCCAGCAGTCAGACTAGCGGGGCCCACAATGAGCAGTTCTTC.

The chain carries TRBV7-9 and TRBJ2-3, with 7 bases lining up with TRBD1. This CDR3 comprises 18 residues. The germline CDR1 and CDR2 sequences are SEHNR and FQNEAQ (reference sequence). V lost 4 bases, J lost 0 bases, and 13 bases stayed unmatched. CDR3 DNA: TGTGCCAGCAGCTCCACAGTGGGAGAGGGGGCGAGCACAGATACGCAGTATTTT. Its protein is CASSSTVGEGASTDTQYF. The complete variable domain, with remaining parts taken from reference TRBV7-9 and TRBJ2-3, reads DTGVSQNPRHKITKRGQNVTFRCDPISEHNRLYWYRQTLGQGPEFLTYFQNEAQLEKSRLLSDRFSAERPKGSFSTLEIQRTEQGDSAMYLCASSSTVGEGASTDTQYFGPGTRLTVL.

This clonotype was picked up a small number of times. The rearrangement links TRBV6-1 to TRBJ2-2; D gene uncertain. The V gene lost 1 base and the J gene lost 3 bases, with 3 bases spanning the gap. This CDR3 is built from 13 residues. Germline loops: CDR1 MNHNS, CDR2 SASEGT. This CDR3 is CASSEGDTGELFF. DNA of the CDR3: TGTGCCAGCAGTGAAGGGGACACCGGGGAGCTGTTTTTT.

CDR3 region: CASTSGQGSYEQYF. The CDR3 DNA is TGCGCCAGCACTTCGGGACAGGGATCCTACGAGCAGTACTTC. V gene TRBV23-1 combines with J gene TRBJ2-7, with 9 bases matching TRBD1. TRBV23-1 is given ORF status, its function remaining uncertain. V was pared by 7 bases and J by 1 base, with 5 bases of the junction left unmatched. This CDR3 is 14 amino acids long.

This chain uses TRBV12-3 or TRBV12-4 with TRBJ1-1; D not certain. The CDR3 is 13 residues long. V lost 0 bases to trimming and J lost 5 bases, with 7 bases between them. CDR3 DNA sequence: TGTGCCAGCAGTTTAGCAGGCTGGACTGAAGCTTTCTTT. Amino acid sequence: CASSLAGWTEAFF.